These 30 T cell receptor beta chains share one sample of origin, sequenced in a study of blood T cell repertoires in COVID-19. Clones were sequenced by immunoSEQ multiplex PCR, and TCRdb holds only the in-frame ones, with some missing. The data contain more than 250,000 clones, roughly 85% of them singletons. Material: PBMCs or T cells enriched from blood (not recorded which). The receptors come from a man in his forties who had been exposed to COVID-19.

This rearrangement joins TRBV9 to TRBJ1-1; TRBD1 is a possible D gene (5 bases). V lost 4 bases, J lost 7 bases, and 11 bases lay in between. The germline gives CDR1 SGDLS, CDR2 YYNGEE. This CDR3 region has 12 residues. CDR3 nucleotides: TGTGCCAGCAGCCTAGCGGGGGGTGAAGCTTTCTTT. It is translated as CASSLAGGEAFF.

The V and J genes are TRBV10-3 and TRBJ2-7, with D unresolved. This CDR3 contains 11 residues. CDR1 is ENHRY, CDR2 SYGVKD, per germline. V dropped 1 base and J dropped 5 bases, with 3 bases sitting between them. The DNA for the CDR3 is TGTGCCATCAGTGAGTTTAACGAGCAGTACTTC. Amino acids: CAISEFNEQYF.

The chain links TRBV21-1 to TRBJ1-1; the table's D call of TRBD1 was not tested on the DNA. TRBV21-1 has pseudogene status. The CDR3 is 15 residues long. This chain's CDR3 is CASSKVDTGCTEAFF. The CDR3 coding sequence is TGTGCCAGCAGCAAGGTGGACACCGGGTGCACTGAAGCTTTCTTT.

The V and J genes are TRBV29-1 and TRBJ2-7, with 7 bases lining up with TRBD1. Germline trimming cut 7 bases from V and 0 bases from J; bases unmatched to any gene: 3. The CDR3 loop spans 12 amino acids. Germline CDR1 and CDR2: SQVTM and ANQGSEA. The CDR3: CSARDSSYEQYF. CDR3 DNA sequence: TGCAGCGCACGGGACAGCTCCTACGAGCAGTACTTC.

The chain combines TRBV29-1 with TRBJ1-1; weak D call: TRBD1 (6 bases). CDR1 is SQVTM, CDR2 ANQGSEA, per germline. The length of the CDR3 is 11 residues. Trimming shortened V by 7 bases and J by 7 bases, and 13 bases separated the two germline ends. Here the CDR3 reads CSAAGDGEAFF. The CDR3 coding sequence is TGCAGCGCCGCAGGGGATGGTGAAGCTTTCTTT.

The chain combines TRBV30 with TRBJ1-1, with no clear D. The CDR3 length is 11 residues. In germline, CDR1 is GTSNPN, CDR2 SVGIG (reference sequence). The V end was cut by 0 bases, the J end by 4 bases, with 3 bases between. DNA for the CDR3: TGTGCCTGGAGTGTCCTCACTGAAGCTTTCTTT. Its protein is CAWSVLTEAFF.

The chain employs TRBV18 and TRBJ2-5; 9 bases fit TRBD2. V shed 3 bases, J shed 6 bases, and the junction held 11 bases outside the gene matches. Germline assignment: CDR1 KGHSH and CDR2 LQKENI. This CDR3 region has 16 residues. The CDR3 protein is CASSPEIAGDGKTQYF. The CDR3 nucleotides are TGTGCCAGCTCACCTGAGATAGCGGGAGATGGAAAGACCCAGTACTTC.

Worth noting for this clone: At one of its ends the junction is not consistent with the germline gene, which may arise from a read error. The chain recombines TRBV6-5 with TRBJ2-7; D perhaps matches TRBD1 (7 bases). The germline gives CDR1 MNHEY, CDR2 SVGAGI. The length of the CDR3 is 11 residues. CDR3 in DNA: TGTGCCAGCGGGCAGGGGGGTTTGGTGATTTTC. Protein: CASGQGGLVIF.

The genes are TRBV11-2 and TRBJ2-2; D remains ambiguous. The length of the CDR3 is 13 residues. CDR1 and CDR2 (germline): SGHAT, FQNNGV. V gave up 6 bases and J gave up 8 bases, with 13 bases separating them. The DNA of the CDR3 is TGTGCCAGCAGGAACATCGGGTCAGGGGAGCTGTTTTTT. It encodes CASRNIGSGELFF.

This clone was detected only once. The rearrangement links TRBV20-1 to TRBJ1-1; D not resolved. The CDR3 totals 12 residues. In germline, CDR1 is DFQATT, CDR2 SNEGSKA (reference sequence). The germline V and J ends were trimmed by 3 bases and 1 base, with 6 bases remaining between them. In nucleotides, the CDR3 is TGCAGTGCTAGTAGCTGGAACACTGAAGCTTTCTTT. Its protein is CSASSWNTEAFF.

The chain joins TRBV7-2 to TRBJ2-1; 13 nucleotides agree with TRBD2. Trimming cost V 10 bases and J 0 bases; bases outside gene matches: 15. Germline V gives CDR1 SGHTA, CDR2 FQGNSA. CDR3 size: 19 residues. The CDR3 loop is CATPLTPGLAGSSYNEQFF. DNA for the CDR3: TGTGCCACCCCACTAACTCCGGGACTAGCGGGGAGCTCCTACAATGAGCAGTTCTTC.

The sample holds one count of this clone. One end of the junction fails to match germline, which may point to a read error. The rearrangement links TRBV3-1 (or the pseudogene TRBV3-2) to TRBJ2-7; TRBD2 matches at 10 bases. The CDR3 has 15 residues. Germline CDR1 reads LGHDT; CDR2 reads YNNKEL (reference sequence). The CDR3 DNA sequence: TGTGCCAGCAGCCCCAGGACTAGCGGCCCGTACGGGCAGTACTTC. Encoded protein: CASSPRTSGPYGQYF.

The CDR3 here is CACQTLRGMNTEAFF. The CDR3 DNA is TGTGCCTGCCAAACCCTTCGGGGAATGAACACTGAAGCTTTCTTT. This chain uses TRBV30 with TRBJ1-1, with D unresolved. V was trimmed by 6 bases and J by 0 bases, leaving 17 bases between them. Germline V gives CDR1 GTSNPN, CDR2 SVGIG (reference sequence). CDR3 length equals 15 residues.

V gene TRBV19 combines with J gene TRBJ1-2, with 7 bases identical to TRBD1. The length of the CDR3 is 14 residues. With 5 bases clipped from V and 4 bases from J, the junction kept 7 bases outside the gene matches. Germline assignment: CDR1 LNHDA and CDR2 SQIVND (reference sequence). The CDR3 nucleotides are TGTGCCAGTAGTTCCTTCGACAGGGTCTATGGCTACACCTTC. It yields the protein CASSSFDRVYGYTF.

This chain joins TRBV10-3 and TRBJ2-1; TRBD2 matches 7 bases. The CDR3 consists of 16 residues. Per the germline V gene, CDR1 is ENHRY and CDR2 is SYGVKD. V lost 0 bases and J lost 9; bases outside the gene matches: 11. CDR3 sequence: CAISESTSPLSGEQFF. The CDR3, as DNA: TGTGCCATCAGTGAGTCGACTAGCCCGCTTAGCGGTGAGCAGTTCTTC.

V gene TRBV10-3 combines with J gene TRBJ2-1, with D maybe TRBD1 (5 bases). Germline CDR1 ENHRY, CDR2 SYGVKD. Deletions cut 9 bases from V and 6 bases from J, with 18 bases between. CDR3 length: 14 amino acids. The CDR3 bases are TGTGCCATTTCGGCACAGGATTTCGCCAATGAGCAGTTCTTC. Residues: CAISAQDFANEQFF.

This clone was counted once. The chain joins TRBV2 to TRBJ2-3; D gene unclear. Trimming stripped 8 bases from V and 0 bases from J, with 6 bases between. CDR3 length: 12 amino acids. Germline CDR1 SNHLY, CDR2 FYNNEI. CDR3 nucleotide sequence: TGTGCCAGCGCCTATAGCACAGATACGCAGTATTTT. Its protein product is CASAYSTDTQYF.

The sample holds one count of this clone. The rearrangement joins TRBV5-4 to TRBJ2-7, with 8 bases matching TRBD2. From germline, CDR1 is SGHNT and CDR2 YYREEE (reference sequence). The CDR3 runs to 15 residues. V shed 5 bases and J 4 bases; nucleotides not matched to a gene: 11. CDR3 DNA sequence: TGTGCCAGCAGGGATCTAGCGGGCGGAGGATACGAGCAGTACTTC. Residues: CASRDLAGGGYEQYF.

V gene TRBV4-2 combines with J gene TRBJ2-5; a weak D match, TRBD2 (5 bases). V lost 1 base and J 4 bases, leaving 10 bases between the germline ends. The length of the CDR3 is 14 residues. Germline V gene data show CDR1 as LGHNA and CDR2 as YNFKEQ. CDR3 in amino acids: CASSQAEATETQYF. The DNA of the CDR3 is TGTGCCAGCAGCCAAGCGGAGGCGACAGAGACCCAGTACTTC.

The gene calls are TRBV19 and TRBJ2-7; the match to TRBD1 covers 8 bases. Germline assignment: CDR1 LNHDA and CDR2 SQIVND (reference sequence). V was clipped by 10 bases and J by 3 bases; unmatched bases: 14. The CDR3 is made up of 15 amino acids. CDR3 sequence (DNA): TGTGCCACCCACCCGGCAGGGGGCATCGGCTACGAGCAGTACTTC. Protein product: CATHPAGGIGYEQYF.

The J gene is TRBJ1-5, the V gene TRBV6-6; TRBD1 matches at 7 bases. CDR1 is MNHNY, CDR2 SVGAGI, per germline (reference sequence). This CDR3 region has 15 residues. J gave up 3 bases and V 2 bases, and 4 bases lay outside the gene matches. The CDR3 DNA reads TGTGCCAGCAGTTACGGTGGGACAGCCAATCAGCCCCAGCATTTT. Its translation is CASSYGGTANQPQHF.

The CDR3, as DNA: TGTGCCAGCGGCGGGCCGACGAACACCGGGGAGCTGTTTTTT. It specifies CASGGPTNTGELFF. V gene TRBV2 combines with J gene TRBJ2-2; a possible D gene is TRBD2 (5 bases). Trimming removed 8 bases at V and 0 bases at J, with 10 bases between. Germline V gene lookup returns CDR1 SNHLY and CDR2 FYNNEI. The CDR3 spans 14 residues.

The CDR3 loop reads CASSLEGVRQVGELFF. CDR3 bases: TGCGCCAGCAGCTTGGAAGGAGTAAGGCAAGTCGGGGAGCTGTTTTTT. J is TRBJ2-2 and V is TRBV5-1; D is unclear. The CDR3 runs to 16 residues. Trimming shortened V by 0 bases and J by 7 bases, and 16 bases separated the two germline ends. Germline-derived CDR1 and CDR2 are SGHRS and YFSETQ.

This chain joins TRBV3-1 (or the pseudogene TRBV3-2) and TRBJ2-1; tentative D call: TRBD2 (6 bases). Trimming left V 4 bases short and J 0 bases short, with 22 bases between. CDR3 length: 19 amino acids. Germline loops: CDR1 LGHDT, CDR2 YNNKEL (reference sequence). CDR3 nucleotide sequence: TGTGCCAGCAGCCCCGGGAAGCTGGGGGGAGCGGGCTCCTACAATGAGCAGTTCTTC. Translating gives CASSPGKLGGAGSYNEQFF.

The chain is built from TRBV6-1 and TRBJ1-6; 8 bases are shared with TRBD1. The CDR3 has 16 amino acids. The V gene's germline CDR1 is MNHNS and CDR2 SASEGT. Unmatched junction bases numbered 11, after V lost 4 bases and J lost 9 bases. The CDR3 loop reads CASSASRTGLGSPLHF. The CDR3 region has the DNA TGTGCCAGCAGTGCCTCTCGGACAGGGCTTGGTTCACCCCTCCACTTT.

The rearrangement uses TRBV29-1 and TRBJ1-1, with a possible D match to TRBD1 (6 bases). V dropped 4 bases and J dropped 3 bases, with 15 bases sitting between them. This CDR3 has 14 amino acids. Germline V gene sequence: CDR1 SQVTM, CDR2 ANQGSEA. The CDR3 loop is CSVVPRGWDTEAFF. The CDR3 nucleotides are TGCAGCGTTGTCCCCAGGGGCTGGGACACTGAAGCTTTCTTT.

The chain is built from TRBV6-5 and TRBJ1-4; tentative D call: TRBD1 (6 bases). CDR1 is MNHEY, CDR2 SVGAGI, per germline. The ends were cut back, 10 bases at V and 5 bases at J, with 17 bases in the middle. The CDR3 totals 14 residues. The CDR3 reads CATNGGTRNEKLFF. The CDR3 DNA sequence: TGTGCCACCAACGGGGGGACAAGGAATGAAAAACTGTTTTTT.

The chain joins TRBV12-3 or TRBV12-4 to TRBJ2-1; D gene uncertain. The V and J ends lost 4 bases and 5 bases respectively, with 6 bases between them. The CDR3 loop spans 12 amino acids. The CDR3 region is CASSSTDNEQFF. DNA of the CDR3: TGTGCCAGCAGTTCGACTGACAATGAGCAGTTCTTC.

The chain's CDR3 is CASSLDNQEQSLHF. For the CDR3, the DNA is TGCGCCAGCAGCTTGGACAACCAGGAACAATCCCTCCACTTT. The chain couples TRBV5-1 to TRBJ1-6; D uncertain. The CDR3 extends over 14 amino acids. The germline V gene encodes CDR1 SGHRS and CDR2 YFSETQ. V was cut by 0 bases and J by 14 bases, with 15 bases left in between.

The gene calls are TRBV27 and TRBJ2-5; 8 bases fit TRBD2. The CDR3 is made up of 13 amino acids. Germline values: CDR1 MNHEY, CDR2 SMNVEV (reference sequence). V lost 4 bases and J lost 4; bases outside the gene matches: 2. The CDR3 nucleotides read TGTGCCAGCAGTTCAAGCGGGAGAGAGACCCAGTACTTC. Translating it yields CASSSSGRETQYF.